The 20 T cell receptor beta chains below come from one sample, sequenced in a study of blood T cell repertoires in COVID-19. Profiling relied on immunoSEQ multiplex PCR, and the TCRdb table lists in-frame clones only, not all of them. This table has hundreds of thousands of clones, about 90% appearing once. The sequenced sample was PBMCs or T cells enriched from blood (not recorded which). All receptors come from a woman aged 18-35 years with acute COVID-19.

The V call is TRBV11-2, the J call TRBJ1-2; D ambiguous. Deletions cut 1 base from V and 8 bases from J, with 11 bases between. CDR3 length equals 13 residues. CDR1 and CDR2 from the germline V gene are SGHAT and FQNNGV. This chain's CDR3 is CASSLARVTGYTF. Written as DNA, the CDR3 is TGTGCCAGCAGCTTAGCGCGGGTAACGGGCTACACCTTC. Full variable domain (rest looked up from reference TRBV11-2 and TRBJ1-2): EAGVAQSPRYKIIEKRQSVAFWCNPISGHATLYWYQQILGQGPKLLIQFQNNGVVDDSQLPKDRFSAERLKGVDSTLKIQPAKLEDSAVYLCASSLARVTGYTFGSGTRLTVV.

V and J are TRBV21-1 and TRBJ1-1; TRBD1, the table's D call, lacks a check against the DNA. TRBV21-1 is noted as a pseudogene. This CDR3 has 18 residues. CDR3 coding DNA: TGTGCCAGCAGCCTACTATCCCGGGACAGGGGGAGAGGCACTGAAGCTTTCTTT. This encodes CASSLLSRDRGRGTEAFF.

The rearrangement links TRBV29-1 to TRBJ2-1, with TRBD2 matching 10 bases. The V segment lost 7 bases and the J segment 0 bases; nucleotides outside the gene matches: 12. Germline CDR1 reads SQVTM; CDR2 reads ANQGSEA. The CDR3 covers 17 residues. The DNA of the CDR3 is TGCAGCGGGAGACAGGGTATAGCGGGAGGCTCCTACAATGAGCAGTTCTTC. Amino acids: CSGRQGIAGGSYNEQFF.

The rearrangement joins TRBV6-5 to TRBJ2-7, with 9 bases lining up with TRBD1. J gave up 6 bases and V 8 bases, and 14 bases lay outside the gene matches. The CDR3 runs 15 residues. The germline V gene has CDR1 MNHEY and CDR2 SVGAGI. In DNA, the CDR3 is TGTGCCAGCGTCCCAAGGGGGACAGGGAACGCCGAGCAGTACTTC. Its protein is CASVPRGTGNAEQYF.

The V gene is TRBV29-1, the J gene TRBJ2-1, with 10 bases that match TRBD1. The germline gives CDR1 SQVTM, CDR2 ANQGSEA. This CDR3 is built from 15 residues. V gave up 3 bases and J gave up 8 bases; unmatched junction bases: 10. In DNA, the CDR3 is TGCAGCGTTGAGGGACGTCCGGGACAGGGGTATGAGCAGTTCTTC. Its translation is CSVEGRPGQGYEQFF.

This clone came up a few times. This rearrangement joins TRBV2 to TRBJ2-5; TRBD1 matches at 9 bases. The CDR3 runs 13 residues. Germline V CDR1 and CDR2: SNHLY, FYNNEI. With V trimmed by 6 bases and J by 4 bases, 3 bases remained unmatched. CDR3 coding DNA: TGTGCCAGCAGGGAGACAGGGGGAGAGACCCAGTACTTC. Translated: CASRETGGETQYF. The full variable domain, with the rest looked up from reference TRBV2 and TRBJ2-5, is EPEVTQTPSHQVTQMGQEVILRCVPISNHLYFYWYRQILGQKVEFLVSFYNNEISEKSEIFDDQFSVERPDGSNFTLKIRSTKLEDSAMYFCASRETGGETQYFGPGTRLLVL.

V is TRBV30 and J is TRBJ2-1; perhaps TRBD2 as D (6 bases). Germline CDR1 GTSNPN, CDR2 SVGIG (reference sequence). Trimming cost V 7 bases and J 0 bases, with 16 bases left between them. The CDR3 totals 15 residues. CDR3 nucleotides: TGTGCCTTGCTAAAGCGGGCCCTCTCCTACAATGAGCAGTTCTTC. Protein sequence: CALLKRALSYNEQFF.

This clone appeared a few times. The chain joins TRBV30 to TRBJ2-7; 10 nucleotides line up with TRBD1. Germline trimming cut 3 bases from V and 4 bases from J; bases unmatched to any gene: 6. The germline gives CDR1 GTSNPN, CDR2 SVGIG (reference sequence). CDR3 length: 14 amino acids. The CDR3 sequence: CAWRRGQGFYEQYF. The CDR3 nucleotides read TGTGCCTGGAGAAGGGGACAGGGGTTTTACGAGCAGTACTTC.

This clone was observed a single time. V gene TRBV10-3 combines with J gene TRBJ2-2, with D perhaps matching TRBD1 (5 bases). Trimming left V 5 bases short and J 1 base short, with 8 bases between. This CDR3 is 14 amino acids long. Germline loops: CDR1 ENHRY, CDR2 SYGVKD. CDR3 region: CAISLTGNTGELFF. For the CDR3, the DNA is TGTGCCATCAGTCTTACAGGGAACACCGGGGAGCTGTTTTTT.

The rearrangement links TRBV10-2 to TRBJ1-5, with TRBD1 as a possible D gene (5 bases). V lost 8 bases to trimming and J lost 3 bases, with 11 bases between them. The CDR3 sequence is 13 residues long. Germline V gives CDR1 WSHSY, CDR2 SAAADI. CDR3 DNA: TGCGCCAGCTCGGGACTGACCAATCAGCCCCAGCATTTT. Residues: CASSGLTNQPQHF.

V gene TRBV2 combines with J gene TRBJ1-2; 7 bases match TRBD1. Losses at the gene ends were 7 bases for V and 4 bases for J; bases not matched to a gene: 9. This CDR3 contains 14 residues. Germline V gene data show CDR1 as SNHLY and CDR2 as FYNNEI. The CDR3 DNA follows: TGTGCCAGCAAAGATACCGGGACAGTCTATGGCTACACCTTC. This encodes CASKDTGTVYGYTF.

The rearrangement joins TRBV27 to TRBJ2-3; 9 bases align to TRBD2. Germline values: CDR1 MNHEY, CDR2 SMNVEV (reference sequence). Trimming took 6 bases from V and 2 from J; bases not matched to a gene: 15. This CDR3 region has 18 residues. The CDR3 nucleotides read TGTGCCAGCAGCCTTCGGGCGGGAGGGACCCCTTTCACAGATACGCAGTATTTT. This gives the protein CASSLRAGGTPFTDTQYF.

This clone occurred a few times. One end of the junction does not line up with germline, which may come from a read error. V usage is TRBV7-7 and J usage is TRBJ2-1, with 7 bases identical to TRBD2. This CDR3 spans 15 amino acids. Germline CDR1 is SSHAT and CDR2 is FNYEAQ (reference sequence). The CDR3 loop is CASSPSGSSYNEQFF. In DNA, the CDR3 is TGTGCTAGCAGCCCTAGCGGATCTTCCTACAATGAGCAGTTCTTC.

The chain employs TRBV7-9 and TRBJ2-7; 7 bases map to TRBD1. This CDR3 spans 14 amino acids. The trim removed 5 bases at V and 6 bases at J, leaving 10 bases unmatched. In germline, CDR1 is SEHNR, CDR2 FQNEAQ (reference sequence). CDR3 sequence reads: CASSADRVSSEQYF. Here the CDR3 DNA reads TGTGCCAGCAGCGCCGACAGGGTTTCGAGCGAGCAGTACTTC.

The V and J genes are TRBV18 and TRBJ2-7; 12 nucleotides align to TRBD2. This CDR3 contains 19 residues. Per germline, CDR1 KGHSH and CDR2 LQKENI. The CDR3 loop is CAASPPPGLAGPSTYEQYF. The CDR3 region has the DNA TGTGCAGCTTCCCCACCACCGGGACTAGCGGGCCCCTCCACCTACGAGCAGTACTTC.

This chain links TRBV13 with TRBJ2-1; 10 nucleotides agree with TRBD2. Per the germline V gene, CDR1 is PRHDT and CDR2 is FYEKMQ (reference sequence). The ends lost 4 bases at V and 4 bases at J; junction bases unmatched: 10. CDR3 length equals 17 residues. The DNA of the CDR3 is TGTGCCAGCAGCTCAACTGACCTAGCGGGAGTTTACAATGAGCAGTTCTTC. It encodes CASSSTDLAGVYNEQFF.

The chain employs TRBV6-2 or TRBV6-3 and TRBJ1-2; 8 nucleotides line up with TRBD1. The V and J ends lost 5 bases and 3 bases, in that order; junction bases with no gene match: 8. CDR3 length equals 15 residues. CDR1 MNHEY and CDR2 SVGEGT come from the germline V gene. CDR3 loop: CASSNALTGDYGYTF. The CDR3 region has the DNA TGTGCCAGCAGTAACGCCCTGACAGGGGACTATGGCTACACCTTC.

This chain connects TRBV28 to TRBJ2-7, with 12 bases lining up with TRBD2. The germline V gene encodes CDR1 MDHEN and CDR2 SYDVKM. CDR3 length: 17 amino acids. V lost 1 base to trimming and J lost 3 bases; unmatched junction nucleotides: 7. The chain's CDR3 is CASSLSSSGRVRYEQYF. As DNA, the CDR3 is TGTGCCAGCAGTTTATCGTCTAGCGGGAGGGTCCGCTACGAGCAGTACTTC.

This chain joins TRBV6-5 and TRBJ1-5, with D maybe TRBD1 (5 bases). Deletions cut 0 bases from V and 5 bases from J, with 8 bases between. Germline V gives CDR1 MNHEY, CDR2 SVGAGI. CDR3 length: 14 residues. In DNA form, the CDR3 reads TGTGCCAGCAGTTACTCCAGGGAGGATCAGCCCCAGCATTTT. Its translation: CASSYSREDQPQHF.

This rearrangement joins TRBV27 to TRBJ2-5, with D perhaps matching TRBD1 (5 bases). The CDR3 is made up of 13 amino acids. Germline CDR1 MNHEY, CDR2 SMNVEV (reference sequence). With 5 bases removed from V and 5 bases from J, the gap between germline ends came to 12 bases. The CDR3 region is CASSVRVTETQYF. The CDR3 nucleotides are TGTGCCAGCAGTGTCAGGGTGACGGAGACCCAGTACTTC.